Each of the 30 T cell receptor beta chains below was sequenced from the same sample in a study of blood T cell repertoires in COVID-19 (dated by TCRdb to about 2020). The library relied on the immunoSEQ multiplex PCR assay. Imported from immuneACCESS, the table was reduced by TCRdb to in-frame sequences with V and J called. These copies leave out some clones; in studies compared against another copy, an unresolved V gene accounts for under half, and the cause of the remainder is not known. This sample holds fewer than 100,000 clones; 84% were observed only once. Of the sample, around 20% falls within the top ten clones. Sequenced: peripheral blood. Every receptor here comes from a woman aged 50 to 60 with acute or convalescent COVID-19.

The V gene is TRBV12-3 or TRBV12-4, the J gene TRBJ2-5; 13 bases align to TRBD2. The CDR3 sequence is 13 residues long. The V and J ends lost 6 bases and 13 bases, in that order; junction bases with no gene match: 8. CDR3 protein: CASRGTSGDRLYF. The CDR3 coding sequence is TGTGCCAGCAGGGGGACTAGCGGGGATCGATTGTACTTC.

The V call is TRBV21-1, the J call TRBJ2-3; the table's D call TRBD2 went unverified against the DNA. TRBV21-1 is flagged as a pseudogene. The CDR3 sequence is 11 residues long. DNA of the CDR3: TGCCCACGAGAGGTAACAGATACGCAGTATTTT. This codes for CPREVTDTQYF.

This sequence joins TRBV5-1 and TRBJ2-3; D is perhaps TRBD1 (5 bases). This CDR3 contains 14 residues. CDR1 and CDR2 (germline): SGHRS, YFSETQ. V lost 6 bases to trimming and J lost 1 base, with 12 bases between them. Here the CDR3 DNA reads TGCGCCAGCAACGCTGTACAGGGCACAGATACGCAGTATTTT. Its protein product is CASNAVQGTDTQYF.

This chain uses TRBV18 with TRBJ2-1; TRBD2 is a possible D gene (6 bases). The CDR3 is 15 residues long. V was clipped by 4 bases and J by 8 bases, with 18 bases between them. Per the germline V gene, CDR1 is KGHSH and CDR2 is LQKENI. The CDR3 loop reads CASSLATGKRDEQFF. CDR3 bases: TGTGCCAGCTCACTAGCGACGGGAAAGCGGGATGAGCAGTTCTTC.

The rearrangement joins TRBV5-8 to TRBJ1-2, with TRBD1 as a possible D gene (6 bases). Germline-derived CDR1 and CDR2 are SGHTS and YDEGEE. V dropped 0 bases and J dropped 5 bases, with 11 bases sitting between them. The CDR3 is 14 amino acids. CDR3 in amino acids: CASSLEGVWYGYTF. In DNA, the CDR3 is TGTGCCAGCAGCTTGGAGGGGGTATGGTATGGCTACACCTTC.

The V gene is TRBV5-1, the J gene TRBJ2-7, with a tentative D call TRBD2 (5 bases). Trimming removed 1 base at V and 2 bases at J, with 10 bases between. Germline values: CDR1 SGHRS, CDR2 YFSETQ. CDR3 length: 14 amino acids. The DNA of the CDR3 is TGCGCCAGCAGCTTGAATTCGGGGACCTACGAGCAGTACTTC. Its translation: CASSLNSGTYEQYF.

The genes are TRBV4-2 and TRBJ2-2; D gene uncertain. Germline lookup yields CDR1 LGHNA and CDR2 YNFKEQ. V lost 0 bases to trimming and J lost 0 bases, with 5 bases between them. The CDR3 extends over 15 amino acids. The CDR3 DNA is TGTGCCAGCAGCCAAGATACGGCGAACACCGGGGAGCTGTTTTTT. As protein: CASSQDTANTGELFF.

In this sample, this clone turned up a few times. CDR3 DNA: TGTGCCAGCAGCCCCTCTAGAGGGAGGGAATCCTACAATGAGCAGTTCTTC. Translating it yields CASSPSRGRESYNEQFF. V and J are TRBV14 and TRBJ2-1; 7 bases line up with TRBD2. Losses at the gene ends were 4 bases for V and 1 base for J; bases not matched to a gene: 10. This CDR3 is 17 amino acids long. Germline assignment: CDR1 SGHDN and CDR2 FVKESK.

This chain joins TRBV6-1 and TRBJ1-3; TRBD1 is a possible D gene (6 bases). V was pared by 2 bases and J by 7 bases, with 9 bases between. CDR1 and CDR2 from the germline V gene are MNHNS and SASEGT. This CDR3 has 13 residues. CDR3 DNA: TGTGCCAGCAGTGAAAACAGGGTGAACACCATATATTTT. Protein product: CASSENRVNTIYF.

This sequence joins TRBV19 and TRBJ2-7; 13 nucleotides match TRBD2. This CDR3 contains 14 residues. Germline V gives CDR1 LNHDA, CDR2 SQIVND (reference sequence). V dropped 5 bases and J dropped 7; count of bases not matched to a gene: 5. CDR3 coding DNA: TGTGCCAGTAGTTGGGGACTAGCGGGGAGTGAGCAGTACTTC. It specifies CASSWGLAGSEQYF. The entire variable domain, with the rest obtained from reference TRBV19 and TRBJ2-7, is as follows: DGGITQSPKYLFRKEGQNVTLSCEQNLNHDAMYWYRQDPGQGLRLIYYSQIVNDFQKGDIAEGYSVSREKKESFPLTVTSAQKNPTAFYLCASSWGLAGSEQYFGPGTRLTVT.

This clone was found once. The chain is built from TRBV19 and TRBJ1-4; TRBD1 aligns across 8 bases. V lost 6 bases to trimming and J lost 6 bases; unmatched junction nucleotides: 9. Germline V lookup: CDR1 LNHDA, CDR2 SQIVND (reference sequence). The CDR3 covers 15 residues. Here the CDR3 reads CASRPDATGDEKLFF. The CDR3 nucleotides are TGTGCCAGTAGACCCGACGCGACAGGGGATGAAAAACTGTTTTTT. The whole variable domain, remainder taken from reference TRBV19 and TRBJ1-4, is DGGITQSPKYLFRKEGQNVTLSCEQNLNHDAMYWYRQDPGQGLRLIYYSQIVNDFQKGDIAEGYSVSREKKESFPLTVTSAQKNPTAFYLCASRPDATGDEKLFFGSGTQLSVL.

This clone was counted between two and nine times. This chain uses TRBV2 with TRBJ1-4, with 7 bases lining up with TRBD1. Germline assignment: CDR1 SNHLY and CDR2 FYNNEI. The CDR3 runs to 15 residues. The J segment lost 4 bases and the V segment lost 3 bases, leaving 5 bases of the junction unmatched. The DNA of the CDR3 is TGTGCCAGCAGTGACCCTTGGGACAGTAATGAAAAACTGTTTTTT. Translated: CASSDPWDSNEKLFF. Full variable domain (outside the CDR3, taken from reference TRBV2 and TRBJ1-4): EPEVTQTPSHQVTQMGQEVILRCVPISNHLYFYWYRQILGQKVEFLVSFYNNEISEKSEIFDDQFSVERPDGSNFTLKIRSTKLEDSAMYFCASSDPWDSNEKLFFGSGTQLSVL.

The chain joins TRBV7-3 to TRBJ1-6; maybe TRBD1 (5 bases). The CDR3 loop spans 15 amino acids. Trimming shortened V by 2 bases and J by 9 bases, and 14 bases separated the two germline ends. CDR1 SGHTA and CDR2 FQGTGA come from the germline V gene. DNA of the CDR3: TGTGCCAGCAGCTTATCTGCAGGGAAGTCTTCACCCCTCCACTTT. Translating gives CASSLSAGKSSPLHF.

The chain uses TRBV6-5 and TRBJ1-2; perhaps TRBD1 as D (6 bases). The germline gives CDR1 MNHEY, CDR2 SVGAGI. The CDR3 is 14 residues long. Trimming took off 9 bases at V and 1 base at J, with 15 bases between the two ends. In nucleotides, the CDR3 is TGTGCCAGGTCCAGGGGCGGAGGTAACTATGGCTACACCTTC. It is translated as CARSRGGGNYGYTF.

This chain connects TRBV7-2 to TRBJ1-2, with D perhaps matching TRBD1 (6 bases). V gave up 0 bases and J gave up 8 bases, with 13 bases separating them. The CDR3 contains 14 residues. CDR1 and CDR2 from the germline V gene are SGHTA and FQGNSA. The CDR3 nucleotides are TGTGCCAGCAGCTTAGCCGCGGGGGCCTGGGGCTACACCTTC. Protein sequence: CASSLAAGAWGYTF. Supplemented by reference TRBV7-2 and TRBJ1-2, the full variable domain reads GAGVSQSPSNKVTEKGKDVELRCDPISGHTALYWYRQSLGQGLEFLIYFQGNSAPDKSGLPSDRFSAERTGGSVSTLTIQRTQQEDSAVYLCASSLAAGAWGYTFGSGTRLTVV.

The rearrangement joins TRBV19 to TRBJ2-5; 8 bases line up with TRBD1. The J segment lost 5 bases and the V segment lost 4 bases, leaving 9 bases of the junction unmatched. The CDR3 consists of 15 residues. CDR1 LNHDA and CDR2 SQIVND come from the germline V gene (reference sequence). The CDR3 nucleotides read TGTGCCAGTAGTAGCAGGACAGGGTATTTTGAGACCCAGTACTTC. Its protein is CASSSRTGYFETQYF.

This chain links TRBV27 with TRBJ2-5, with D tentatively TRBD2 (6 bases). This CDR3 comprises 17 residues. Germline assignment: CDR1 MNHEY and CDR2 SMNVEV (reference sequence). Trimming took off 6 bases at V and 0 bases at J, with 20 bases between the two ends. Here the CDR3 DNA reads TGTGCCAGCAGCCCGCTCTTCGGGAGCGAGTACCAAGAGACCCAGTACTTC. Protein: CASSPLFGSEYQETQYF.

The rearrangement joins TRBV30 to TRBJ1-6; D remains ambiguous. Trimming left V 2 bases short and J 0 bases short, with 8 bases between. The CDR3 totals 15 residues. CDR1 GTSNPN and CDR2 SVGIG come from the germline V gene (reference sequence). DNA of the CDR3: TGTGCCTGGAGTCGCCGGAGCTCCTATAATTCACCCCTCCACTTT. Translated: CAWSRRSSYNSPLHF.

This clone was seen a few times. The chain joins TRBV7-9 to TRBJ1-3, with D unresolved. The CDR3 is 14 residues long. V was shortened by 0 bases and J by 2 bases, with 5 bases between the two germline ends. Germline V gene data show CDR1 as SEHNR and CDR2 as FQNEAQ (reference sequence). The DNA of the CDR3 is TGTGCCAGCAGCTTAGCTGGGCCTGGAAACACCATATATTTT. Residues: CASSLAGPGNTIYF.

The genes are TRBV19 and TRBJ1-1, with 8 bases lining up with TRBD1. This CDR3 is 17 amino acids long. CDR1 and CDR2 from the germline V gene are LNHDA and SQIVND (reference sequence). With V trimmed by 1 base and J by 5 bases, 12 bases remained unmatched. The CDR3 sequence: CASSIVGAGGERTEAFF. As DNA, the CDR3 is TGTGCCAGTAGTATAGTAGGGGCAGGGGGCGAGAGAACTGAAGCTTTCTTT.

The V gene is TRBV19, the J gene TRBJ1-2, with D unclear. Germline CDR1 LNHDA, CDR2 SQIVND (reference sequence). CDR3 size: 14 residues. Between the trimmed V and J ends, which lost 5 bases and 0 bases, there was a span of 10 bases. CDR3 sequence: CASSVRGANYGYTF. In DNA form, the CDR3 reads TGTGCCAGTAGTGTCCGGGGAGCTAACTATGGCTACACCTTC.

This rearrangement joins TRBV5-6 to TRBJ1-6; 9 nucleotides match TRBD1. This CDR3 is built from 16 residues. V gave up 4 bases and J gave up 6 bases; unmatched junction bases: 8. Germline V lookup: CDR1 SGHDT, CDR2 YYEEEE. CDR3 sequence: CASSEGQGVGNSPLHF. CDR3 nucleotide sequence: TGTGCCAGCAGCGAGGGACAGGGAGTTGGTAATTCACCCCTCCACTTT.

The chain recombines TRBV7-6 with TRBJ2-2; 16 bases line up with TRBD2. The CDR3 covers 17 residues. From germline, CDR1 is SGHVS and CDR2 FNYEAQ. With 4 bases clipped from V and 5 bases from J, the junction kept 4 bases outside the gene matches. The chain's CDR3 is CASSSGLAGGRTGELFF. The CDR3 DNA reads as TGTGCCAGCAGCTCGGGACTAGCGGGGGGGCGAACCGGGGAGCTGTTTTTT.

This chain links TRBV7-2 with TRBJ2-3; 8 nucleotides line up with TRBD2. Germline V lookup: CDR1 SGHTA, CDR2 FQGNSA. There are 16 residues in the CDR3. V lost 2 bases, J lost 3 bases, and 7 bases stayed unmatched. The CDR3 nucleotides are TGTGCCAGCAGCTTAAGGGCGGGGGGTAGGACAGATACGCAGTATTTT. This gives the protein CASSLRAGGRTDTQYF.

The genes are TRBV7-8 and TRBJ1-1; perhaps TRBD1 as D (6 bases). The CDR3 sequence is 13 residues long. Per the germline V gene, CDR1 is SGHVS and CDR2 is FQNEAQ. V lost 5 bases and J lost 5, with 12 bases in between. Written as DNA, the CDR3 is TGTGCCAGCAGCAACAGGGTTATAACTGAAGCTTTCTTT. The encoded protein is CASSNRVITEAFF.

V is TRBV18 and J is TRBJ1-2; D may be TRBD1 (6 bases). This CDR3 spans 15 amino acids. Deletions cut 3 bases from V and 2 bases from J, with 13 bases between. Germline lookup yields CDR1 KGHSH and CDR2 LQKENI. CDR3 residues: CASSPPDRNNYGYTF. The DNA for the CDR3 is TGTGCCAGCTCACCGCCAGACAGGAACAACTATGGCTACACCTTC.

Here the CDR3 reads CASSFREPFNQPQHF. The CDR3 DNA reads TGTGCCAGTAGTTTCAGGGAACCTTTCAATCAGCCCCAGCATTTT. The chain carries TRBV19 and TRBJ1-5; TRBD1 is a possible D gene (5 bases). V gave up 5 bases and J gave up 3 bases, with 14 bases separating them. This CDR3 comprises 15 residues. Germline V lookup: CDR1 LNHDA, CDR2 SQIVND (reference sequence).

V is TRBV12-3 or TRBV12-4 and J is TRBJ1-4, with 7 nucleotides matching TRBD1. With 5 bases clipped from V and 5 bases from J, the junction kept 2 bases outside the gene matches. The CDR3 spans 13 residues. CDR3 nucleotides: TGTGCCAGCAGTCCAGGGGGGAATGAAAAACTGTTTTTT. This translates into CASSPGGNEKLFF.

V is TRBV9 and J is TRBJ2-2; 8 nucleotides match TRBD2. The CDR3 length is 13 residues. After removal of 9 bases from V and 8 bases from J, the junction contained 9 bases not matched to a gene. Germline V gene sequence: CDR1 SGDLS, CDR2 YYNGEE. The CDR3, as DNA: TGTGCCACCCGAGCGGGAGAGGCAGGGGAGCTGTTTTTT. Translated: CATRAGEAGELFF. The full variable domain, rest sourced from reference TRBV9 and TRBJ2-2, is DSGVTQTPKHLITATGQRVTLRCSPRSGDLSVYWYQQSLDQGLQFLIQYYNGEERAKGNILERFSAQQFPDLHSELNLSSLELGDSALYFCATRAGEAGELFFGEGSRLTVL.

This clone appeared once. The chain recombines TRBV13 with TRBJ2-7; D remains unclear. Germline CDR1 reads PRHDT; CDR2 reads FYEKMQ (reference sequence). V lost 1 base to trimming and J lost 1 base, with 5 bases between them. This CDR3 spans 13 amino acids. CDR3 DNA sequence: TGTGCCAGCAGCTTAGACGGTTCCTACGAGCAGTACTTC. Protein sequence: CASSLDGSYEQYF.